The 31 T cell receptor beta chains listed next were all sequenced from one sample in a study of cytomegalovirus exposure and HLA in healthy donors. Clones were sequenced by immunoSEQ multiplex PCR, and TCRdb holds only the in-frame ones, with some missing. The sample has 100,000 to 120,000 clones, approximately 89% seen once; the top ten hold under 2%. Sequencing was done on a sample of PBMCs. The receptor set was obtained from a woman between 18 and 30 years old in good health and CMV-seronegative.

The genes are TRBV4-3 and TRBJ1-1; weak D call: TRBD1 (6 bases). CDR3 length: 15 amino acids. Trimming left V 3 bases short and J 0 bases short, with 11 bases between. Germline values: CDR1 LGHNA, CDR2 YSLEER. The DNA for the CDR3 is TGCGCCAGCAGCCAGGACAGCTCAATGAACACTGAAGCTTTCTTT. It specifies CASSQDSSMNTEAFF.

The rearrangement joins TRBV7-2 to TRBJ2-7; weak D call: TRBD2 (6 bases). From germline, CDR1 is SGHTA and CDR2 FQGNSA. The CDR3 has 14 amino acids. V was cut by 5 bases and J by 5 bases, with 16 bases left in between. The CDR3 bases are TGTGCCAGCAGCCCACGGGGGTCTCCGGACGAGCAGTACTTC. Its protein product is CASSPRGSPDEQYF.

V usage is TRBV4-3 and J usage is TRBJ2-5, with 7 nucleotides matching TRBD2. Germline V gene lookup returns CDR1 LGHNA and CDR2 YSLEER. The CDR3 consists of 14 residues. V lost 2 bases and J lost 3; bases outside the gene matches: 3. CDR3 amino acids: CASSQTGGEETQYF. CDR3 coding DNA: TGCGCCAGCAGCCAAACGGGAGGTGAAGAGACCCAGTACTTC.

The chain carries TRBV28 and TRBJ1-6; maybe TRBD1 (5 bases). In germline, CDR1 is MDHEN, CDR2 SYDVKM. V lost 6 bases, J lost 6 bases, and 15 bases lay in between. This CDR3 spans 15 amino acids. Here the CDR3 reads CASRLMTVSNSPLHF. The CDR3 DNA reads as TGTGCCAGCAGGCTTATGACAGTATCTAATTCACCCCTCCACTTT.

The chain's CDR3 is CASSSSRTGTYTF. CDR3 DNA: TGTGCCAGCAGCTCCTCAAGGACAGGGACTTACACCTTC. V gene TRBV11-2 combines with J gene TRBJ1-2; TRBD1 matches at 8 bases. The CDR3 contains 13 residues. CDR1 and CDR2 (germline): SGHAT, FQNNGV. The ends lost 4 bases at V and 11 bases at J; junction bases unmatched: 9.

V gene TRBV29-1 combines with J gene TRBJ2-1; 9 bases are a match to TRBD1. From germline, CDR1 is SQVTM and CDR2 ANQGSEA. V shed 8 bases and J 9 bases; nucleotides not matched to a gene: 8. The CDR3 sequence is 12 residues long. This CDR3 is CSSGQGLSEQFF. Here the CDR3 DNA reads TGCAGCTCGGGACAGGGCTTAAGTGAGCAGTTCTTC.

This chain uses TRBV27 with TRBJ1-1; 7 bases line up with TRBD1. Looked up from germline, CDR1 is MNHEY and CDR2 is SMNVEV (reference sequence). V shed 5 bases, J shed 5 bases, and the junction held 5 bases outside the gene matches. The CDR3 runs to 13 residues. CDR3 nucleotide sequence: TGTGCCAGCAGTCAGGGGGTAGGGACTGAAGCTTTCTTT. Translating gives CASSQGVGTEAFF.

Concerning this clone itself: Other DNA variants within this sample encode the same CDR3. The chain combines TRBV9 with TRBJ2-1; 10 bases agree with TRBD2. Trimming at V came to 2 bases and at J to 4 bases, leaving 3 bases not matched to a gene. This CDR3 spans 15 amino acids. Germline-derived CDR1 and CDR2 are SGDLS and YYNGEE. The CDR3 sequence is CASSVGTSEYNEQFF. CDR3 nucleotides: TGTGCCAGCAGCGTCGGGACTAGCGAATACAATGAGCAGTTCTTC.

The V and J genes are TRBV7-9 and TRBJ2-7; 9 bases are a match to TRBD1. The germline CDR1 and CDR2 sequences are SEHNR and FQNEAQ (reference sequence). The CDR3 is made up of 14 amino acids. The V and J ends lost 5 bases and 5 bases, in that order; junction bases with no gene match: 7. The DNA for the CDR3 is TGTGCCAGCAGCCCCCTCGGGACAGGGAACGAGCAGTACTTC. This sequence encodes CASSPLGTGNEQYF.

The rearrangement joins TRBV7-3 to TRBJ1-1; D is unclear. The CDR3 is 13 residues long. V lost 6 bases and J 0 bases, leaving 8 bases between the germline ends. CDR1 is SGHTA and CDR2 is FQGTGA in the germline V gene. In DNA form, the CDR3 reads TGTGCCAGCAGGTCGGTTATGAACACTGAAGCTTTCTTT. It yields the protein CASRSVMNTEAFF.

There are a few counts of this clone. The genes are TRBV4-2 and TRBJ2-7, with TRBD1 as a possible D gene (5 bases). Germline CDR1 reads LGHNA; CDR2 reads YNFKEQ. This CDR3 has 15 amino acids. Trimming pared 4 bases from V and 2 bases from J, leaving 15 bases between. The CDR3 nucleotides read TGTGCCAGCAGCCGAGAAGGAGACAGTACCTACGAGCAGTACTTC. It yields the protein CASSREGDSTYEQYF.

The gene calls are TRBV7-9 and TRBJ1-1; TRBD1 matches at 9 bases. The CDR3 sequence is 12 residues long. Germline V gives CDR1 SEHNR, CDR2 FQNEAQ (reference sequence). V lost 5 bases and J lost 11; bases outside the gene matches: 6. CDR3 coding DNA: TGTGCCAGCAGCCGCCGGGACAGGGAGGCTTTCTTT. Encoded protein: CASSRRDREAFF. The complete variable domain, with remaining parts taken from reference TRBV7-9 and TRBJ1-1, reads DTGVSQNPRHKITKRGQNVTFRCDPISEHNRLYWYRQTLGQGPEFLTYFQNEAQLEKSRLLSDRFSAERPKGSFSTLEIQRTEQGDSAMYLCASSRRDREAFFGQGTRLTVV.

This clone came up once. V usage is TRBV7-9 and J usage is TRBJ1-2; 7 bases align to TRBD1. The CDR3 consists of 14 residues. V shed 0 bases and J 5 bases; nucleotides not matched to a gene: 3. CDR1 is SEHNR, CDR2 FQNEAQ, per germline (reference sequence). The CDR3 DNA reads TGTGCCAGCAGCTTAGCGACAGGGAGGTATGGCTACACCTTC. It is translated as CASSLATGRYGYTF.

This chain links TRBV6-5 with TRBJ2-7; weak D call: TRBD1 (6 bases). Trimming stripped 2 bases from V and 1 base from J, with 9 bases between. This CDR3 is built from 14 residues. Germline V gene data show CDR1 as MNHEY and CDR2 as SVGAGI. The CDR3 DNA reads TGTGCCAGCAGTTACAGAGACAGGTCCTACGAGCAGTACTTC. Its translation: CASSYRDRSYEQYF.

The genes are TRBV15 and TRBJ1-1, with D possibly matching TRBD1 (5 bases). Trimming pared 1 base from V and 5 bases from J, leaving 8 bases between. CDR3 length: 13 residues. Germline values: CDR1 LNHNV, CDR2 YYDKDF (reference sequence). CDR3 sequence reads: CATSRGGGTEAFF. The DNA of the CDR3 is TGTGCCACCAGCAGAGGGGGGGGGACTGAAGCTTTCTTT.

The chain couples TRBV5-6 to TRBJ1-6, with D unclear. This CDR3 region has 15 residues. In germline, CDR1 is SGHDT, CDR2 YYEEEE. Trimming removed 1 base at V and 5 bases at J, with 10 bases between. This CDR3 is CASSLPGTDNSPLHF. The DNA for the CDR3 is TGTGCCAGCAGCTTGCCAGGTACGGATAATTCACCCCTCCACTTT.

CDR3 nucleotide sequence: TGTGCCAGCAGCTTAGGCAGTCCCAATGAGCAGTTCTTC. Translation gives CASSLGSPNEQFF. The chain is built from TRBV11-2 and TRBJ2-1; no reliable D call. Trimming shortened V by 1 base and J by 6 bases, and 7 bases separated the two germline ends. Germline CDR1 reads SGHAT; CDR2 reads FQNNGV. The CDR3 sequence is 13 residues long.

The rearrangement joins TRBV19 to TRBJ1-5; a weak D match, TRBD1 (5 bases). V was cut by 5 bases and J by 0 bases, with 20 bases left in between. Germline assignment: CDR1 LNHDA and CDR2 SQIVND (reference sequence). This CDR3 contains 18 residues. In nucleotides, the CDR3 is TGTGCCAGTAGTGCGAGGCTCTGGGGCGATCTTAGCAATCAGCCCCAGCATTTT. Its protein product is CASSARLWGDLSNQPQHF.

This rearrangement joins TRBV9 to TRBJ2-3, with 9 positions matching TRBD1. The V gene's germline CDR1 is SGDLS and CDR2 YYNGEE. This CDR3 is 16 amino acids long. V trimming: 2 bases; J trimming: 4 bases; junction bases outside the gene matches: 8. CDR3 nucleotides: TGTGCCAGCAGCGTGGACAGGGGAAAGGGGGCAGATACGCAGTATTTT. It specifies CASSVDRGKGADTQYF.

This clone was picked up one time. The chain joins TRBV11-3 to TRBJ2-2, with 8 bases identical to TRBD1. Germline V lookup: CDR1 SGHNT, CDR2 YENEEA. CDR3 length equals 16 residues. V shed 4 bases, J shed 1 base, and the junction held 5 bases outside the gene matches. CDR3 sequence: CASSSPTGENTGELFF. In nucleotides, the CDR3 is TGTGCCAGCAGCTCACCGACAGGGGAGAACACCGGGGAGCTGTTTTTT.

This chain uses TRBV27 with TRBJ1-1; TRBD1 matches at 8 bases. J gave up 4 bases and V 10 bases, and 11 bases lay outside the gene matches. The CDR3 is 14 amino acids. Germline V gene lookup returns CDR1 MNHEY and CDR2 SMNVEV (reference sequence). CDR3 amino acids: CATTGRTGSTEAFF. DNA for the CDR3: TGTGCCACTACTGGACGGACAGGGAGCACTGAAGCTTTCTTT.

The chain recombines TRBV29-1 with TRBJ2-7; D may be TRBD2 (6 bases). The CDR3 is 13 residues long. Germline V CDR1 and CDR2: SQVTM, ANQGSEA. Trimming pared 6 bases from V and 4 bases from J, leaving 16 bases between. The CDR3 DNA sequence: TGCAGCGTCCCCCAGGAGGGGAGATACGAGCAGTACTTC. This codes for CSVPQEGRYEQYF.

The chain uses TRBV16 and TRBJ2-6; D unresolved. V lost 0 bases and J 0 bases, leaving 3 bases between the germline ends. Germline-derived CDR1 and CDR2 are KGHSY and FQNENV. This CDR3 is 15 amino acids long. The DNA of the CDR3 is TGTGCCAGCAGCCAATCCATCTCTGGGGCCAACGTCCTGACTTTC. Protein sequence: CASSQSISGANVLTF.

The J gene is TRBJ1-4, the V gene TRBV7-9, with a weak D call TRBD1 (5 bases). The CDR3 length is 14 residues. The germline V gene has CDR1 SEHNR and CDR2 FQNEAQ (reference sequence). V gave up 5 bases and J gave up 13 bases, with 20 bases separating them. The CDR3 DNA is TGTGCCAGCAGCCCAAGGGGCCAAAGCGTAACACTGTTTTTT. Translating gives CASSPRGQSVTLFF.

The V gene is TRBV28, the J gene TRBJ1-2; 10 bases agree with TRBD1. This CDR3 has 13 residues. Germline V CDR1 and CDR2: MDHEN, SYDVKM. V gave up 4 bases and J gave up 5 bases; unmatched junction bases: 1. CDR3 amino acids: CASSSGQGYGYTF. For the CDR3, the DNA is TGTGCCAGCAGTTCGGGACAGGGGTATGGCTACACCTTC.

The chain is built from TRBV6-1 and TRBJ2-3; D is undetermined. Trimming removed 4 bases at V and 6 bases at J, with 14 bases between. This CDR3 region has 14 residues. Per the germline V gene, CDR1 is MNHNS and CDR2 is SASEGT. The chain's CDR3 is CASSVGTYGDTQYF. The CDR3 nucleotides read TGTGCCAGCAGTGTTGGAACATACGGGGATACGCAGTATTTT.

The genes are TRBV5-1 and TRBJ2-1; 8 bases align to TRBD1. V lost 4 bases to trimming and J lost 4 bases; unmatched junction nucleotides: 7. CDR3 length: 15 residues. Germline V lookup: CDR1 SGHRS, CDR2 YFSETQ. CDR3 region: CASSPTGAEYNEQFF. The CDR3 DNA reads TGCGCCAGCAGCCCGACAGGGGCAGAATACAATGAGCAGTTCTTC.

Here the CDR3 DNA reads TGTGCCAGCACCCGGGGACAGGGCCATCCCGGGGAGCTGTTTTTT. It translates to CASTRGQGHPGELFF. The chain recombines TRBV27 with TRBJ2-2; 9 nucleotides line up with TRBD1. Germline CDR1 is MNHEY and CDR2 is SMNVEV (reference sequence). V shed 7 bases, J shed 6 bases, and the junction held 9 bases outside the gene matches. The CDR3 is 15 amino acids.

The V and J genes are TRBV19 and TRBJ2-7, with TRBD2 matching over 9 bases. Germline loops: CDR1 LNHDA, CDR2 SQIVND (reference sequence). The CDR3 is made up of 14 amino acids. Trimming took 5 bases from V and 5 from J; bases not matched to a gene: 7. CDR3 sequence (DNA): TGTGCCAGTAGTTTAACTAGCGGGCCCCACGAGCAGTACTTC. It is translated as CASSLTSGPHEQYF.

The J gene is TRBJ2-2, the V gene TRBV27; D gene ambiguous. Germline CDR1 reads MNHEY; CDR2 reads SMNVEV (reference sequence). The CDR3 consists of 15 residues. Trimming removed 0 bases from V and 3 bases from J, with 8 bases in between. This CDR3 reads CASSLSSVYTGELFF. In nucleotides, the CDR3 is TGTGCCAGCAGTTTATCGTCAGTTTACACCGGGGAGCTGTTTTTT.

The chain uses TRBV7-2 and TRBJ1-2; TRBD1 matches 7 bases. CDR3 length equals 17 residues. The germline CDR1 and CDR2 sequences are SGHTA and FQGNSA. After removal of 1 base from V and 5 bases from J, the junction contained 13 bases not matched to a gene. CDR3 residues: CASSLESRGPLVYGYTF. CDR3 DNA sequence: TGTGCCAGCAGCTTAGAATCTAGGGGGCCGTTGGTTTATGGCTACACCTTC.